Detailed here is one T cell receptor (beta chain). Profiled with immunoSEQ multiplex PCR; TCRdb holds only in-frame clones, not every one. The sample shows about 240,000 clones, around 89% of them seen only once. Cohort 3 donors were reported recovered after two negative PCRs, clearance, or symptom resolution. This specimen comes from a study of blood T cell repertoires in COVID-19. Turning to the study itself: T cells, B-cell-depleted T cells, or PBMCs supplied cDNA or gDNA.

V lost 4 bases and J lost 0, with 23 bases in between. CDR1 and CDR2 from the germline V gene are SGHRS and YFSETQ. The CDR3 contains 20 residues. The V gene is TRBV5-1, the J gene TRBJ1-6; a weak D match, TRBD1 (5 bases). Sequenced sample: PBMCs or T cells enriched from blood (not recorded which). This receptor was taken from a woman aged 25 to 39 who had recovered from COVID-19. The CDR3 region is CASSAGGLSVYDSYNSPLHF. In DNA, the CDR3 is TGCGCCAGCAGCGCGGGGGGACTATCGGTTTATGACTCCTATAATTCACCCCTCCACTTT.